This T cell receptor (beta chain) is from a study of blood T cell repertoires in COVID-19. Study background: Donors in the United States, Italy and Spain gave samples during acute or convalescent COVID-19. PBMCs, B-cell-depleted T cells, or T cells were the source of the cDNA or gDNA that made up the material.

The CDR3 spans 16 residues. Germline lookup yields CDR1 SGHRS and CDR2 YFSETQ. With 5 bases clipped from V and 4 bases from J, the junction kept 10 bases outside the gene matches. Per the authors' pipeline: Using reference gene primer amplification, nucleated cell counts were estimated. The protocol was immunoSEQ multiplex PCR, while the TCRdb copy is restricted to in-frame clones and leaves out a portion. That table gives V, J and clone size, and the DNA gave D and trimming. The data contain approximately 180,000 clones, about 90% of them singletons. Sequencing was performed on peripheral blood. This chain joins TRBV5-1 and TRBJ2-5, with 11 bases lining up with TRBD2. The TCR was taken from a man aged 35 to 55 with active or convalescent COVID-19. The CDR3 nucleotides read TGCGCCAGCAGGAGTGGTGGGCTAGCGGGGGGAGAGACCCAGTACTTC. It translates to CASRSGGLAGGETQYF.